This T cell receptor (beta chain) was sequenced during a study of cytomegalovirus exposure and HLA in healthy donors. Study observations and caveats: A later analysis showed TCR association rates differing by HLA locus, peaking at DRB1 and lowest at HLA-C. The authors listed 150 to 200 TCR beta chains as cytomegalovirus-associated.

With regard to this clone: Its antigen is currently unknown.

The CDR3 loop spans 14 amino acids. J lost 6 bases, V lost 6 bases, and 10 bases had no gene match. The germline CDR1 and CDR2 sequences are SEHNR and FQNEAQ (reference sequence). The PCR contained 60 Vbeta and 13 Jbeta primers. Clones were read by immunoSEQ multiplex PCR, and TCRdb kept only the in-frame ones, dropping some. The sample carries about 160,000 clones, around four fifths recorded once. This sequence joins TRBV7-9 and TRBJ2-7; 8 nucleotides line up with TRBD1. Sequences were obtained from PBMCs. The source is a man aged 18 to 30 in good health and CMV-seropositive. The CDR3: CASRSGTGQGEQYF. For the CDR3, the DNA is TGTGCCAGCAGATCGGGGACAGGACAGGGCGAGCAGTACTTC. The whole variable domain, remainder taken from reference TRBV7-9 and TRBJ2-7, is DTGVSQNPRHKITKRGQNVTFRCDPISEHNRLYWYRQTLGQGPEFLTYFQNEAQLEKSRLLSDRFSAERPKGSFSTLEIQRTEQGDSAMYLCASRSGTGQGEQYFGPGTRLTVT.